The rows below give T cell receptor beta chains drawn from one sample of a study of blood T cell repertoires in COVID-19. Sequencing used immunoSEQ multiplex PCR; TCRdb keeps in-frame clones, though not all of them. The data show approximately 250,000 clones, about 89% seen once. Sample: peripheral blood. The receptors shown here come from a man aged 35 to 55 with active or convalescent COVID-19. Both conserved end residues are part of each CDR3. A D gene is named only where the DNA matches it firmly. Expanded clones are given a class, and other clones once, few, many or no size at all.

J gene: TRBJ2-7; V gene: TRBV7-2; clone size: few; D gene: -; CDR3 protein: CASSLAGVGEQYF; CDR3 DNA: TGTGCCAGCAGCTTAGCGGGAGTGGGCGAGCAGTACTTC
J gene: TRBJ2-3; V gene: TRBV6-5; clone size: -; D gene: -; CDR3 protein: CASHSDTQYF; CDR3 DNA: TGTGCCAGCCACTCAGATACGCAGTATTTT
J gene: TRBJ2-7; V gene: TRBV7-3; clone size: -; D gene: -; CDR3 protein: CASSLTADPTKQYF; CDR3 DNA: TGTGCCAGCAGCTTAACGGCGGATCCTACGAAGCAGTACTTC
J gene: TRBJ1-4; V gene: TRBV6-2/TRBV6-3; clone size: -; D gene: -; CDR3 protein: CASSYSPPTDLREKLFF; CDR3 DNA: TGTGCCAGCAGTTACTCCCCCCCGACAGATCTACGCGAAAAACTGTTTTTT
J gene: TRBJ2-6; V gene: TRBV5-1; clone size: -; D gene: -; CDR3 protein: CASSFPPKQGSTPGANVLTF; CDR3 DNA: TGCGCCAGCAGCTTCCCGCCTAAACAGGGAAGCACCCCTGGGGCCAACGTCCTGACTTTC
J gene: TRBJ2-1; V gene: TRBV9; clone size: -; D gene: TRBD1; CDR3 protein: CASSGMRDRGHNEQFF; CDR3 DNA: TGTGCCAGCAGCGGTATGCGGGACAGGGGCCACAATGAGCAGTTCTTC
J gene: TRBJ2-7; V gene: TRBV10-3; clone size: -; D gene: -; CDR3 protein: CAISGGSYEQYF; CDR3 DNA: TGTGCCATCAGTGGAGGGTCCTACGAGCAGTACTTC
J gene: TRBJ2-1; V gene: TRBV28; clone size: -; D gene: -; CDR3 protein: CASSFPGNEQFF; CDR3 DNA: TGTGCCAGCAGTTTCCCGGGAAATGAGCAGTTCTTC
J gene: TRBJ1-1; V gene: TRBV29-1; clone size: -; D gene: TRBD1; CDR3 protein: CSVASTGGTEAFF; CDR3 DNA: TGCAGCGTTGCATCCACAGGGGGGACTGAAGCTTTCTTT
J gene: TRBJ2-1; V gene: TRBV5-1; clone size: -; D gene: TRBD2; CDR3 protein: CASSSLAGEDEQFF; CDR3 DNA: TGCGCCAGCAGCAGTTTAGCGGGGGAAGATGAGCAGTTCTTC
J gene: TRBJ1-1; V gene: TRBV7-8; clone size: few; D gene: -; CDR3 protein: CASYRDTPRMNTEAFF; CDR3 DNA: TGTGCCAGCTACCGGGACACCCCTCGGATGAACACTGAAGCTTTCTTT
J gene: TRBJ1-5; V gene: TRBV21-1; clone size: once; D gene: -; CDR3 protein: CASSKPDRGFDYSNQPQHF; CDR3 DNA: TGTGCCAGCAGCAAACCCGACAGGGGATTTGATTATAGCAATCAGCCCCAGCATTTT
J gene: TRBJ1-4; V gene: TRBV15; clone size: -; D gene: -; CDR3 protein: CATSRIRGSTNEKLFF; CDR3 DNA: TGTGCCACCAGCAGAATTAGGGGCTCAACTAATGAAAAACTGTTTTTT
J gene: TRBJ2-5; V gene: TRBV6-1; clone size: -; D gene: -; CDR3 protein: CASSEIREVRTQYF; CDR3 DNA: TGTGCCAGCAGTGAAATAAGGGAGGTCCGGACCCAGTACTTC